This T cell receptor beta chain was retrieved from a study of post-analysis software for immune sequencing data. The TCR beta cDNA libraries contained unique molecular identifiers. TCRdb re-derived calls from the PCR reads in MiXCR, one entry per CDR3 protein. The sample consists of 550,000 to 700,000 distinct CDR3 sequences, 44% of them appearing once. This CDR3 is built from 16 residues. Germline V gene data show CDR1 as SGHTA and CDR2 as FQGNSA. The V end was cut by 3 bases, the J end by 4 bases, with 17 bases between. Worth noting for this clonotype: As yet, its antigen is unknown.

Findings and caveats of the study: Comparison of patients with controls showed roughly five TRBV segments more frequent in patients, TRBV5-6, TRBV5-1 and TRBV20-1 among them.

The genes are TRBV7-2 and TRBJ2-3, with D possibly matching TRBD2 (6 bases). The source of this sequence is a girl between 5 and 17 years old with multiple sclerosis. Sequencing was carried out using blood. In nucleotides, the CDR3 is TGTGCCAGCAGCTTCTCGTCGGGGGTGGGGGCAGATACGCAGTATTTT. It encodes CASSFSSGVGADTQYF. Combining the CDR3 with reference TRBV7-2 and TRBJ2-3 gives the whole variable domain GAGVSQSPSNKVTEKGKDVELRCDPISGHTALYWYRQSLGQGLEFLIYFQGNSAPDKSGLPSDRFSAERTGGSVSTLTIQRTQQEDSAVYLCASSFSSGVGADTQYFGPGTRLTVL.